The 5 T cell receptor beta chains in this list originate from one sample, sequenced in a study of shared clonotypes between healthy human individuals. The repertoire was sequenced with immunoSEQ multiplex PCR; TCRdb's copy has only in-frame clones and lacks some. The sample lists about 2.4 million clones; 93% were seen once. Sequenced input: naive CD4+ T cells from PBMCs. As to subset: CD45RA+ positively selected. These receptors originate from a man between 18 and 35 years old in good health. Some clones in this sample may be carry-over from other donors' samples.

The J gene is TRBJ2-7, the V gene TRBV6-1; the match to TRBD1 covers 9 bases. Unmatched junction bases numbered 3, after V lost 5 bases and J lost 1 base. The CDR3 sequence is 14 residues long. Germline-derived CDR1 and CDR2 are MNHNS and SASEGT. The DNA for the CDR3 is TGTGCCAGCAGTACAGGGGGCTGGTCCTACGAGCAGTACTTC. This codes for CASSTGGWSYEQYF.

The chain has TRBV5-5 and TRBJ1-5; no clear D. CDR3 length equals 17 residues. Trimming pared 0 bases from V and 3 bases from J, leaving 16 bases between. Germline V gives CDR1 SGHKS, CDR2 YYEKEE (reference sequence). Here the CDR3 reads CASSLVVGSPSNQPQHF. The CDR3 coding sequence is TGTGCCAGCAGCTTGGTGGTCGGGTCCCCCTCCAATCAGCCCCAGCATTTT.

This clone has only one observation. The CDR3 reads CASSSSRGNEQFF. The CDR3 bases are TGTGCCAGCAGCTCCTCCCGCGGCAATGAGCAGTTCTTC. The chain carries TRBV7-2 and TRBJ2-1; D gene uncertain. Germline-derived CDR1 and CDR2 are SGHTA and FQGNSA. Trimming stripped 4 bases from V and 6 bases from J, with 10 bases between. The CDR3 runs to 13 residues.

V is TRBV30 and J is TRBJ2-5; D is unclear. The CDR3 totals 12 residues. CDR1 GTSNPN and CDR2 SVGIG come from the germline V gene (reference sequence). With 0 bases removed from V and 5 bases from J, the gap between germline ends came to 7 bases. The CDR3 spells CAWSVGVETQYF. The CDR3 DNA is TGTGCCTGGAGTGTAGGTGTGGAGACCCAGTACTTC.

In this sample, this clone turned up once. V and J are TRBV28 and TRBJ1-2, with D perhaps TRBD1 (5 bases). The germline CDR1 and CDR2 sequences are MDHEN and SYDVKM. This CDR3 has 17 amino acids. V was trimmed by 1 base and J by 8 bases, leaving 23 bases between them. CDR3 coding DNA: TGTGCCAGCAGTTTATTTTTTGGTGTTGGGGCAGCGGGGGGCTACACCTTC. It codes for CASSLFFGVGAAGGYTF.